The 30 T cell receptor beta chains below come from one sample, sequenced in a study of cytomegalovirus exposure and HLA in healthy donors. Amplification used 60 Vbeta primers and 13 Jbeta primers. Measured with immunoSEQ multiplex PCR; TCRdb has only the in-frame clones, and not every one. The sample carries more than 90,000 clones, around three quarters recorded once. Sequenced sample: PBMCs. The receptors stem from a man aged 25 to 40 in good health and CMV-seronegative.

The rearrangement joins TRBV19 to TRBJ1-5; D unclear. CDR1 is LNHDA, CDR2 SQIVND, per germline (reference sequence). With 3 bases removed from V and 1 base from J, the gap between germline ends came to 10 bases. The CDR3 runs to 15 residues. Here the CDR3 reads CASSIRWLSNQPQHF. The CDR3 DNA is TGTGCCAGTAGTATTCGCTGGCTGAGCAATCAGCCCCAGCATTTT.

This clone has more than one count but fewer than ten. The chain links TRBV27 to TRBJ2-1; 7 nucleotides agree with TRBD2. CDR1 and CDR2 (germline): MNHEY, SMNVEV (reference sequence). With 0 bases clipped from V and 12 bases from J, the junction kept 14 bases outside the gene matches. This CDR3 is built from 16 residues. The CDR3 DNA is TGTGCCAGCAGTTTATCCGGGACTACGGTTACAATGATGCAGTTCTTC. Translation gives CASSLSGTTVTMMQFF.

This sequence joins TRBV5-1 and TRBJ1-4; the match to TRBD1 covers 10 bases. J lost 7 bases, V lost 4 bases, and 7 bases had no gene match. Germline CDR1 reads SGHRS; CDR2 reads YFSETQ. The CDR3 has 15 residues. The CDR3 nucleotides are TGCGCCAGCAGCGCCCAGACAGGGGGCGGTGAAAAACTGTTTTTT. It specifies CASSAQTGGGEKLFF. The entire variable domain, with the rest obtained from reference TRBV5-1 and TRBJ1-4, is as follows: KAGVTQTPRYLIKTRGQQVTLSCSPISGHRSVSWYQQTPGQGLQFLFEYFSETQRNKGNFPGRFSGRQFSNSRSEMNVSTLELGDSALYLCASSAQTGGGEKLFFGSGTQLSVL.

This clone was seen only a few times. The CDR3 DNA reads as TGTGCCAGCAGCTTGGAGGTTGCGGCTAACTATGGCTACACCTTC. Translation gives CASSLEVAANYGYTF. The genes are TRBV5-5 and TRBJ1-2; D gene uncertain. CDR3 length: 15 residues. Germline lookup yields CDR1 SGHKS and CDR2 YYEKEE (reference sequence). Trimming left V 0 bases short and J 0 bases short, with 9 bases between.

The V gene is TRBV11-2, the J gene TRBJ1-1; D call uncertain. Between the trimmed V and J ends, which lost 5 bases and 3 bases, there was a span of 4 bases. Per germline, CDR1 SGHAT and CDR2 FQNNGV. The CDR3 length is 11 residues. The CDR3 DNA is TGTGCCAGCAGCCCTTACACTGAAGCTTTCTTT. Encoded protein: CASSPYTEAFF.

The table lists this clone with a few counts. Here the CDR3 reads CASSPGTGTYGYTF. The CDR3 DNA follows: TGTGCCAGCAGCCCTGGGACAGGGACATATGGCTACACCTTC. The genes are TRBV11-1 and TRBJ1-2; TRBD1 aligns across 9 bases. The V gene's germline CDR1 is SGHAT and CDR2 FQDESV (reference sequence). Germline trimming cut 5 bases from V and 5 bases from J; bases unmatched to any gene: 6. The CDR3 spans 14 residues.

The rearrangement links TRBV7-9 to TRBJ2-1; 15 positions agree with TRBD2. V lost 7 bases to trimming and J lost 5 bases; unmatched junction nucleotides: 15. The CDR3 is made up of 19 amino acids. CDR1 and CDR2 from the germline V gene are SEHNR and FQNEAQ (reference sequence). The CDR3 protein is CASTFGLAGGPFSDNEQFF. CDR3 coding DNA: TGTGCCAGCACCTTCGGACTAGCGGGAGGGCCCTTTTCGGACAATGAGCAGTTCTTC.

The chain recombines TRBV11-3 with TRBJ1-1; a weak D match, TRBD1 (6 bases). V was pared by 5 bases and J by 0 bases, with 10 bases between. The length of the CDR3 is 14 residues. Germline lookup yields CDR1 SGHNT and CDR2 YENEEA. In DNA, the CDR3 is TGTGCCAGCAGCCTCGGGGGGCTGAACACTGAAGCTTTCTTT. Amino acid sequence: CASSLGGLNTEAFF.

V and J are TRBV4-3 and TRBJ2-1; D possibly corresponds to TRBD1 (5 bases). The CDR3 runs 13 residues. Germline V gives CDR1 LGHNA, CDR2 YSLEER. V dropped 0 bases and J dropped 12 bases, with 12 bases sitting between them. For the CDR3, the DNA is TGCGCCAGCAGCCAAGATAGCAGGGCTGCGCAGTTCTTC. Translated: CASSQDSRAAQFF.

The rearrangement uses TRBV28 and TRBJ1-2, with 9 bases matching TRBD1. Germline V gene sequence: CDR1 MDHEN, CDR2 SYDVKM. The CDR3 has 15 amino acids. Unmatched junction bases numbered 9, after V lost 6 bases and J lost 4 bases. As DNA, the CDR3 is TGTGCCAGCAGACAATCCGGGACAGGGTTCTATGGCTACACCTTC. Translation gives CASRQSGTGFYGYTF.

In this sample, this clone turned up a few times. The chain combines TRBV6-1 with TRBJ2-7; 8 bases match TRBD1. The CDR3 sequence is 13 residues long. Trimming at V came to 3 bases and at J to 2 bases, leaving 0 bases not matched to a gene. The germline CDR1 and CDR2 sequences are MNHNS and SASEGT. CDR3 nucleotides: TGTGCCAGCAGTGACAGGGGGCCCTACGAGCAGTACGTC. It translates to CASSDRGPYEQYV.

The V gene is TRBV27, the J gene TRBJ2-5; 7 bases are a match to TRBD2. The CDR3 contains 13 residues. Germline trimming cut 8 bases from V and 6 bases from J; bases unmatched to any gene: 9. CDR1 and CDR2 from the germline V gene are MNHEY and SMNVEV (reference sequence). CDR3 sequence: CASGLVGLQTQYF. In nucleotides, the CDR3 is TGTGCCAGCGGACTAGTAGGTCTTCAGACCCAGTACTTC.

The chain employs TRBV5-1 and TRBJ2-3; maybe TRBD1 (5 bases). Germline V gene data show CDR1 as SGHRS and CDR2 as YFSETQ. V was shortened by 2 bases and J by 2 bases, with 12 bases between the two germline ends. This CDR3 contains 15 residues. The CDR3 region has the DNA TGCGCCAGCAGCTTTCGACAGACTTACACAGATACGCAGTATTTT. It codes for CASSFRQTYTDTQYF. The variable domain in full, with the rest retrieved from reference TRBV5-1 and TRBJ2-3, is KAGVTQTPRYLIKTRGQQVTLSCSPISGHRSVSWYQQTPGQGLQFLFEYFSETQRNKGNFPGRFSGRQFSNSRSEMNVSTLELGDSALYLCASSFRQTYTDTQYFGPGTRLTVL.

The CDR3 reads CASGRGGDEQFF. The CDR3 nucleotides read TGTGCCAGCGGACGGGGGGGAGACGAGCAGTTCTTC. The V and J genes are TRBV6-4 and TRBJ2-1; 8 positions match TRBD2. Trimming removed 8 bases from V and 10 bases from J; junction bases left unmatched: 7. CDR3 length equals 12 residues. Per the germline V gene, CDR1 is MRHNA and CDR2 is SNTAGT.

This chain uses TRBV19 with TRBJ2-2; tentatively, D is TRBD1 (5 bases). With 4 bases removed from V and 7 bases from J, the gap between germline ends came to 13 bases. This CDR3 spans 14 amino acids. Germline CDR1 reads LNHDA; CDR2 reads SQIVND (reference sequence). CDR3 nucleotides: TGTGCCAGTAGTACACAGGTCGGCATCGGGGAGCTGTTTTTT. Amino acids: CASSTQVGIGELFF.

This clone appeared once. This sequence joins TRBV7-8 and TRBJ1-2; D is ambiguous. V gave up 0 bases and J gave up 3 bases, with 11 bases separating them. Germline CDR1 SGHVS, CDR2 FQNEAQ. The CDR3 runs 15 residues. In DNA form, the CDR3 reads TGTGCCAGCAGCTTAGCGCCAGCGAAGGACTATGGCTACACCTTC. Amino acids: CASSLAPAKDYGYTF.

V and J are TRBV7-2 and TRBJ1-2; D is undetermined. V was pared by 4 bases and J by 5 bases, with 17 bases between. The CDR3 consists of 15 residues. CDR1 SGHTA and CDR2 FQGNSA come from the germline V gene. CDR3 sequence (DNA): TGTGCCAGCAGCTCCGGAGGCCGGACGGCATATGGCTACACCTTC. This encodes CASSSGGRTAYGYTF.

V and J are TRBV5-1 and TRBJ2-6, with D unclear. The germline gives CDR1 SGHRS, CDR2 YFSETQ. Trimming removed 0 bases at V and 0 bases at J, with 13 bases between. The CDR3 is 18 amino acids. CDR3 sequence (DNA): TGCGCCAGCAGCTTGGTGGCAGTTGATATCTCTGGGGCCAACGTCCTGACTTTC. The encoded protein is CASSLVAVDISGANVLTF.

This chain joins TRBV7-3 and TRBJ2-1; the match to TRBD1 covers 8 bases. The CDR3 runs 19 residues. The germline V gene encodes CDR1 SGHTA and CDR2 FQGTGA. The junction had 24 bases not matched to a gene; V was cut back by 5 bases and J by 9 bases. The CDR3, as DNA: TGTGCCAGCAGCAAACGACCACCTGGACAGGGAGGACATGGGGGTGAGCAGTTCTTC. It specifies CASSKRPPGQGGHGGEQFF.

V and J are TRBV6-4 and TRBJ2-1, with 8 bases matching TRBD1. This CDR3 region has 14 residues. From germline, CDR1 is MRHNA and CDR2 SNTAGT. V was pared by 5 bases and J by 6 bases, with 6 bases of the junction left unmatched. CDR3 loop: CASSSRTGTNEQFF. CDR3 DNA: TGTGCCAGCAGTTCTAGGACAGGGACCAATGAGCAGTTCTTC.

The chain carries TRBV9 and TRBJ1-4; the D gene is possibly TRBD1 (6 bases). The CDR3 sequence is 16 residues long. V lost 1 base and J lost 3, with 13 bases in between. From germline, CDR1 is SGDLS and CDR2 YYNGEE. CDR3 coding DNA: TGTGCCAGCAGCGTACAGGGGAGTCCGGCTAATGAAAAACTGTTTTTT. Translation: CASSVQGSPANEKLFF.

The chain has TRBV6-6 and TRBJ1-2; 9 bases map to TRBD1. Germline V gives CDR1 MNHNY, CDR2 SVGAGI (reference sequence). The CDR3 has 14 residues. Trimming at V came to 4 bases and at J to 7 bases, leaving 7 bases not matched to a gene. The CDR3 DNA sequence: TGTGCCAGCAGTTCACCGGGACAGGGCCTTGGCTACACCTTC. It translates to CASSSPGQGLGYTF.

The chain links TRBV27 to TRBJ1-1, with 9 bases aligning to TRBD1. The CDR3 spans 17 residues. Germline-derived CDR1 and CDR2 are MNHEY and SMNVEV (reference sequence). J lost 0 bases, V lost 4 bases, and 9 bases had no gene match. The CDR3 bases are TGTGCCAGCAGTTCCCCGGGACAGGGTCTTATGAACACTGAAGCTTTCTTT. Translating it yields CASSSPGQGLMNTEAFF.

This chain connects TRBV10-3 to TRBJ2-3; the match to TRBD2 covers 13 bases. Germline V gene lookup returns CDR1 ENHRY and CDR2 SYGVKD. The CDR3 sequence is 15 residues long. The V gene end was trimmed by 6 bases and the J gene end by 3 bases; junction bases not matched to a gene: 3. Here the CDR3 DNA reads TGTGCCATCAGGCTGACTAGCGGGGGGACAGATACGCAGTATTTT. This gives the protein CAIRLTSGGTDTQYF.

The rearrangement uses TRBV6-1 and TRBJ2-7; TRBD1 is a possible D gene (6 bases). The CDR3 spans 13 residues. The V gene's germline CDR1 is MNHNS and CDR2 SASEGT. V was pared by 5 bases and J by 4 bases, with 12 bases between. Here the CDR3 DNA reads TGTGCCAGCAGTCCCTCACAGGGTTACGAGCAGTACGTC. It specifies CASSPSQGYEQYV.

The table lists this clone with a few counts. The genes are TRBV6-1 and TRBJ1-6; tentative D call: TRBD1 (6 bases). This CDR3 comprises 14 residues. Germline assignment: CDR1 MNHNS and CDR2 SASEGT. The V and J ends lost 2 bases and 8 bases respectively, with 10 bases between them. The CDR3 reads CASSESGAYSPLHF. The CDR3 DNA follows: TGTGCCAGCAGTGAATCAGGGGCTTATTCACCCCTCCACTTT.

The CDR3, as DNA: TGTGCCAGCAGTGAATTGGGGTTTGGGGGGGTGGGAGAGACCCAGTACTTC. Translating it yields CASSELGFGGVGETQYF. J is TRBJ2-5 and V is TRBV25-1, with 7 bases lining up with TRBD2. The CDR3 consists of 17 residues. Per germline, CDR1 MGHDK and CDR2 SYGVNS. V shed 1 base and J 4 bases; nucleotides not matched to a gene: 12.

This chain connects TRBV9 to TRBJ2-3, with 7 bases fitting TRBD2. This CDR3 is built from 17 residues. Germline lookup yields CDR1 SGDLS and CDR2 YYNGEE. V trimming: 0 bases; J trimming: 2 bases; junction bases outside the gene matches: 9. In DNA, the CDR3 is TGTGCCAGCAGCGTAGAGAGCGGGGTCTTTCCCACAGATACGCAGTATTTT. Amino acid sequence: CASSVESGVFPTDTQYF.

The chain uses TRBV4-1 and TRBJ2-7, with a weak D call TRBD1 (6 bases). With 4 bases removed from V and 0 bases from J, the gap between germline ends came to 10 bases. CDR1 and CDR2 from the germline V gene are MGHRA and YSYEKL. CDR3 length: 14 amino acids. CDR3: CASSRTDNSYEQYV. The CDR3 nucleotides are TGCGCCAGCAGCCGGACAGACAACTCCTACGAGCAGTACGTC.

This sequence joins TRBV27 and TRBJ1-1; D ambiguous. The CDR3 has 14 amino acids. Trimming took 8 bases from V and 4 from J, leaving 17 bases between them. Germline assignment: CDR1 MNHEY and CDR2 SMNVEV (reference sequence). In DNA, the CDR3 is TGTGCCAGCCAGCGGGGTGAGCTAGGCACTGAAGCTTTCTTT. This codes for CASQRGELGTEAFF.